The TCR beta chain described here comes from a study of Tregs in tolerant kidney transplant recipients. Only in-frame clones appear in the TCRdb table, and some are missing; sequencing was by immunoSEQ multiplex PCR. The data show some 66,000 clones, with approximately 92% seen just once and over 9.5% held by the top ten. Trimming shortened V by 4 bases and J by 6 bases, and 5 bases separated the two germline ends. Germline V lookup: CDR1 SGHRS, CDR2 YFSETQ. The CDR3 runs to 11 residues. The chain joins TRBV5-1 to TRBJ2-1; D unresolved. Specimen: CD8+ T cells from blood, collected before the transplant. This receptor was identified in a human donor who received a combined kidney and bone marrow transplant. CDR3 residues: CASSASNEQFF. DNA of the CDR3: TGCGCCAGCAGCGCGAGCAATGAGCAGTTCTTC. The full variable domain, completed using reference TRBV5-1 and TRBJ2-1, is KAGVTQTPRYLIKTRGQQVTLSCSPISGHRSVSWYQQTPGQGLQFLFEYFSETQRNKGNFPGRFSGRQFSNSRSEMNVSTLELGDSALYLCASSASNEQFFGPGTRLTVL.